This section outlines one TCR beta chain sequence together with its context. What it binds is unknown. This specimen belongs to a study of T cells in Graves' hyperthyroidism and ophthalmopathy. Study-level points and caveats: Blood shared most expanded thyroid clonotypes above 0.001. Ophthalmopathy was distinguished from stable hyperthyroidism by 13 V-J signatures.

Template material for amplifying TCR beta CDR3 regions consisted of RNA transcripts. The TCR CDR3 was amplified in a first-round RT-PCR using the HTBI primer set. In TCRdb, the multiplex PCR reads were re-called with MiXCR into one record per CDR3 protein. The table includes hundreds of thousands of distinct CDR3 sequences, roughly 50% detected once. Aged 18 to 65, the patients had hyperthyroidism that was newly diagnosed and had lasted under 2 months. The CDR3 sequence is 13 residues long. In germline, CDR1 is MGHDK, CDR2 SYGVNS. Trimming removed 4 bases at V and 4 bases at J, with 10 bases between. Sequenced sample: peripheral blood or thyroid tissue (not recorded which). The sequence was collected from a woman between 18 and 29 years old with Graves' hyperthyroidism. J is TRBJ1-1 and V is TRBV25-1; D is perhaps TRBD1 (6 bases). In DNA, the CDR3 is TGTGCCAGCAGTGTTCGGGGGCCCACTGAAGCTTTCTTT. This gives the protein CASSVRGPTEAFF.